Listed here is a single TCR beta chain. Antigen specificity is unknown. Produced via immunoSEQ multiplex PCR; TCRdb's table is partial and in-frame only. Of tens of thousands of clones in the sample, around 86% were seen once. This record comes from a study of T cell responses to AZD1222 COVID-19 vaccine. Germline V gene sequence: CDR1 SGHVS, CDR2 FNYEAQ. V gave up 5 bases and J gave up 1 base, with 9 bases separating them. CDR3 length: 14 residues. The study, taken as a whole, reports: Targeting of unmutated variant regions was reportedly seen in nearly half of spike-specific TCRs. Repertoires were obtained solely post-peak T cell response. With dominance at 160-218 and 743-854, vaccine-associated CD4 TCRs spanned spike. Spike-specific TCR breadth and depth were elevated following two AZD1222 doses.

This sequence originates from an adult in good health. The starting material was peripheral blood, obtained on day 0 of AZD1222 vaccination. The genes are TRBV7-6 and TRBJ1-5; D is ambiguous. The CDR3 sequence: CASSPGVSNQPQHF. In DNA, the CDR3 is TGTGCCAGCAGCCCCGGGGTGAGCAATCAGCCCCAGCATTTT. Filled out from reference TRBV7-6 and TRBJ1-5, the complete variable domain reads GAGVSQSPRYKVTKRGQDVALRCDPISGHVSLYWYRQALGQGPEFLTYFNYEAQQDKSGLPNDRFSAERPEGSISTLTIQRTEQRDSAMYRCASSPGVSNQPQHFGDGTRLSIL.